This record covers a single T cell receptor (beta chain). This clonotype was seen repeatedly, ten times or more. The specificity of this receptor is unknown. Per-nucleotide qualities are absent, and no much larger clonotype sits a single base away. The entry originates in a study of T-cell reconstitution after alpha-beta-depleted transplantation in children (TCRdb year 2016). Study-wide context: T-cell immune reconstitution after TCRalphabeta/CD19-depleted allogeneic hematopoietic cell transplantation in children was quantitatively tracked in the study by means of TCR repertoire profiling.

Preparation of the library involved PCR. Reads for this sample came from an Illumina HiSeq 2500. Molecular barcoding was employed in the preparation of TCR libraries, with unique molecular identifiers being used to normalize TCRbeta repertoire quantification. The public reads were quality trimmed at Q25 with fastp and then assembled into clones with MiXCR by TCRdb, keeping productive beta chains. One record per CDR3 amino acid sequence lists the most common genes and DNA. The sample has about 260,000 distinct CDR3 sequences on record, just under 8.5% of them singletons. Of the sample, 6% to 7% is held by the ten largest clones. Its CDR3 holds 18 amino acids, cysteine through phenylalanine. The DNA shown is the 54-base CDR3, in frame from base 1. CDR1 and CDR2, per the germline V gene, are MNHEY and SVGEGT. Relative to germline, V is missing 10 bases and J is missing 7 bases, with 22 bases of the junction outside any gene match.

The treatment or condition label corresponds to: allogeneic hematopoietic cell transplantation with graft depleted of TCRalphabeta T cells and CD19 B cells. The transplant recipients were children given TCRalphabeta/CD19-depleted allogeneic hematopoietic cell grafts. Here is what the overall study found, with its caveats: Hyperexpanded clone frequencies declined over subsequent months; after one year, T-cell counts and TCRbeta diversity were mostly attributed to newly produced T cells. In some patients, high TCRbeta diversity at day 60 was attributed to recipient T cells and intrathymic progenitors that had survived conditioning. The apparently early alphabetaT-cell count recovery about two months after transplant was reportedly dependent on only several hundred rapidly expanded clones derived from non-depleted graft cells.

The clonotype comes from a male patient aged 5 to 17 who had a stem cell transplant for acute lymphoblastic leukemia, so the T cells may come from the graft donor. The chain uses TRBV6-2 or TRBV6-3 and TRBJ2-1, and 10 junctional nucleotides match TRBD1. The sample consisted of PBMCs, mostly from graft donor cells, taken 180 days after TCRalphabeta/CD19-depleted stem cell transplant. The DNA sequence follows: TGTGCCACCAAGCCAATCGGGCGGACAGGGGGACTATTAAATGAGCAGTTCTTC. This encodes CATKPIGRTGGLLNEQFF.